These 4 T cell receptor beta chains came from one sample sequenced in a study of T-cell reconstitution after alpha-beta-depleted transplantation in children. Unique molecular identifiers were used in preparing the TCRbeta library. Each CDR3 protein is one row after TCRdb ran MiXCR on the PCR reads. The repertoire holds tens of thousands of distinct CDR3 sequences, with roughly 6% as singletons. The sequenced sample was PBMCs, mostly from graft donor cells, obtained 180 days after TCRalphabeta/CD19-depleted stem cell transplant. The receptor set was obtained from a male patient aged 10 to 17 who had a stem cell transplant for acute myeloid leukemia, so the T cells may come from the graft donor.

The chain combines TRBV3-1 with TRBJ1-5; D is undetermined. The V gene lost 1 base and the J gene lost 3 bases, with 7 bases spanning the gap. CDR1 and CDR2 from the germline V gene are LGHDT and YNNKEL (reference sequence). The CDR3 has 14 residues. CDR3 sequence reads: CASSQGAFNQPQHF. DNA of the CDR3: TGTGCCAGCAGCCAAGGAGCCTTCAATCAGCCCCAGCATTTT.

V and J are TRBV6-5 and TRBJ1-1, with TRBD1 as a possible D gene (6 bases). CDR1 is MNHEY, CDR2 SVGAGI, per germline. The CDR3 consists of 15 residues. V was cut by 5 bases and J by 2 bases, with 15 bases left in between. The CDR3 is CASSHRDGTNTEAFF. The CDR3 DNA sequence: TGTGCCAGCAGTCACCGGGACGGGACAAACACTGAAGCTTTCTTT.

This clonotype came up many times. This chain links TRBV7-2 with TRBJ2-1, with 11 bases fitting TRBD2. V shed 5 bases and J 6 bases; nucleotides not matched to a gene: 9. This CDR3 has 16 residues. Per the germline V gene, CDR1 is SGHTA and CDR2 is FQGNSA. As DNA, the CDR3 is TGTGCCAGCAGCCGGTGGGGGACTAGCGGAGGCAATGAGCAGTTCTTC. This encodes CASSRWGTSGGNEQFF.

This clonotype was detected ten times or more. The rearrangement links TRBV20-1 to TRBJ2-5; D uncertain. The CDR3 loop spans 14 amino acids. Germline values: CDR1 DFQATT, CDR2 SNEGSKA (reference sequence). V was pared by 1 base and J by 2 bases, with 11 bases between. The CDR3 here is CSARAGFRQETQYF. The DNA of the CDR3 is TGCAGTGCTAGAGCAGGTTTCAGGCAAGAGACCCAGTACTTC.